The clone carrying this T cell receptor beta chain was picked up many times. Its antigen remains unidentified. Germline CDR1 is SGHNT and CDR2 is YYREEE (reference sequence). V was trimmed by 3 bases and J by 2 bases, leaving 12 bases between them. The length of the CDR3 is 14 residues. The data are from a study of breast tumors, draining lymph nodes, adjacent tissues. Study-wide findings and caveats: Compared with basal-like, luminal-like tumors shared significantly more repertoire with nontumor tissue. Most tumor T cells seemingly derive from lymph node, then expand in tumor.

TCRdb re-called the multiplex PCR reads with MiXCR, one entry per CDR3 protein. The repertoire holds tens of thousands of distinct CDR3 sequences, with roughly 19% as singletons. Samples came from axillary lymph nodes draining the breast cancer. The sequencing input was axillary lymph node tissue. This chain links TRBV5-4 with TRBJ2-7; D is unresolved. This receptor was taken from a female donor with breast cancer. Some clones in this sample may be carry-over from other donors' samples. The chain's CDR3 is CASSYGRAPYEQYF. The CDR3 DNA reads as TGTGCCAGCAGCTACGGACGGGCCCCCTACGAGCAGTACTTC.